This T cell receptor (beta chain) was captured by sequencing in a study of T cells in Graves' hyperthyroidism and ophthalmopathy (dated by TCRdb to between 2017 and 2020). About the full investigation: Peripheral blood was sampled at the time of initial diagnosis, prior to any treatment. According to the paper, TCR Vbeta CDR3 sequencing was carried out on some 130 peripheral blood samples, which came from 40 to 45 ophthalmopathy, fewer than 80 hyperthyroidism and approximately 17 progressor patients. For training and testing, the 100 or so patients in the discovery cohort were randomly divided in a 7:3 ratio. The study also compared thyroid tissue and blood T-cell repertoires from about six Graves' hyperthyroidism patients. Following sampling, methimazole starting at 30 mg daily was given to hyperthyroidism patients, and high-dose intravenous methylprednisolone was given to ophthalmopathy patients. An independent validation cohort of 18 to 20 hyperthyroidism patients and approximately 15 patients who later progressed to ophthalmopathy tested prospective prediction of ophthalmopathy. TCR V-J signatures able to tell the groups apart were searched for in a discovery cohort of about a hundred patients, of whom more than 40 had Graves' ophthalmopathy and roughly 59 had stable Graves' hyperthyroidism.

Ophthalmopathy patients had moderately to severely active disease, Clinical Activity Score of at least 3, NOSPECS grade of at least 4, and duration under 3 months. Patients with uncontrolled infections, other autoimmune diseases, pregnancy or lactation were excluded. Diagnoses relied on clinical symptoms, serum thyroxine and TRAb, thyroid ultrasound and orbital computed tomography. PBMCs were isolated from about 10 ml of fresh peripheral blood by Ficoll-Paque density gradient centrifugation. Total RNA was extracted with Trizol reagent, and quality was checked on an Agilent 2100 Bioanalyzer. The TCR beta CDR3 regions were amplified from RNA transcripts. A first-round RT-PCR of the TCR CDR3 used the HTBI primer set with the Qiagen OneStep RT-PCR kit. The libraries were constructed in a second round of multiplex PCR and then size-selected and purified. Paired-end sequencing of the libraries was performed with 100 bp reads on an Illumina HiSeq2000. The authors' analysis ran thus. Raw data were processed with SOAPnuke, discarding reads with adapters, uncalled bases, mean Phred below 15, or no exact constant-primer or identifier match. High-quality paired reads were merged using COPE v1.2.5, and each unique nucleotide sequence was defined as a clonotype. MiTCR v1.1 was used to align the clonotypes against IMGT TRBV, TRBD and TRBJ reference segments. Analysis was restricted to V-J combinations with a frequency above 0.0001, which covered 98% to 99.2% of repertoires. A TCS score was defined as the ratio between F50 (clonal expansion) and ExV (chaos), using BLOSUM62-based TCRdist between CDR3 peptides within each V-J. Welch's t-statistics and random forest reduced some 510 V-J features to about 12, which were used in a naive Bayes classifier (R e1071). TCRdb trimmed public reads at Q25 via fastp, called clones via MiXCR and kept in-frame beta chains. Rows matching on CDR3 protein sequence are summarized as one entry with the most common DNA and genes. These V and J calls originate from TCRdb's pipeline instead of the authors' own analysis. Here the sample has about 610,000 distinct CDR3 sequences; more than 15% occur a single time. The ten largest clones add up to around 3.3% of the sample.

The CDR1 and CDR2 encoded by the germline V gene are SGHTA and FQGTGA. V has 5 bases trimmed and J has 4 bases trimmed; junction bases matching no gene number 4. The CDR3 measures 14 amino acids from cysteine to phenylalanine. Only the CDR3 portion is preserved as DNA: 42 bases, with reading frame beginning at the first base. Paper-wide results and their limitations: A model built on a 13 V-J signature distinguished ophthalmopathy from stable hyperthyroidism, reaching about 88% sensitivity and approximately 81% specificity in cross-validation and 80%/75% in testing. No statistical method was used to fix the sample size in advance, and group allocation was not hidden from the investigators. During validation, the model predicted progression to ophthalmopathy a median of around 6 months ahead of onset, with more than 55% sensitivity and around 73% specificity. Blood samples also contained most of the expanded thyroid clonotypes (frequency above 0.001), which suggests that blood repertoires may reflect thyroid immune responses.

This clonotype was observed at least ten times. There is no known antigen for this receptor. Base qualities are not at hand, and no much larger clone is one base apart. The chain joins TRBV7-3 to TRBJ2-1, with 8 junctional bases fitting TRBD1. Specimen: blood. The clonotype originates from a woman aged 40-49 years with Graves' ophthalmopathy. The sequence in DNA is TGTGCCAGCAGCAATACAGGGGGGTACAATGAGCAGTTCTTC. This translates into CASSNTGGYNEQFF.